These T cell receptor beta chains were read from a single sample in a study of cytomegalovirus exposure and HLA in healthy donors. Measured with immunoSEQ multiplex PCR; TCRdb has only the in-frame clones, and not every one. This table holds some 130,000 clones, approximately 80% found once. The material sequenced was PBMCs. The receptors come from a man aged 30 to 39 in good health and CMV-seronegative. Each CDR3 is given with its conserved first and last residue. A D gene is named only where the DNA matches it firmly. A row's size may be missing; if present it is once, few, many or a size class.

clone_size	d_call	v_call	j_call	cdr3_nt	cdr3_aa
-	TRBD1	TRBV5-6	TRBJ1-2	TGTGCCAGCAGCGGGACAGGGAGCTATGGCTACACCTTC	CASSGTGSYGYTF
-	-	TRBV28	TRBJ1-3	TGTGCCAGCGGGGCGGACATTATCTCTGGAAACACCATATATTTT	CASGADIISGNTIYF
-	-	TRBV9	TRBJ2-2	TGTGCCAGCAGCGTGAGTCAGGGCCCGGAGCTGTTTTTT	CASSVSQGPELFF
-	-	TRBV19	TRBJ1-2	TGTGCCAGTACCCCCCTCCCGGCAGGGAACTATGGCTACACCTTC	CASTPLPAGNYGYTF
-	TRBD2	TRBV19	TRBJ2-7	TGTGCCAGTAGTATAGGGTCTAGCGGCTACGAGCAGTACTTC	CASSIGSSGYEQYF
few	-	TRBV20-1	TRBJ1-1	TGCAGATCCGGGGTTGGCACTGAAGCTTTCTTT	CRSGVGTEAFF
few	-	TRBV5-8	TRBJ1-1	TGTGCCAGCAGCTTGGGAACAGGGACCGGCACTGAAGCTTTCTTT	CASSLGTGTGTEAFF
-	-	TRBV19	TRBJ2-7	TGTGCCAGTAGTGGGACACTCGGCTACGAGCAGTACTTC	CASSGTLGYEQYF
few	-	TRBV28	TRBJ2-7	TGTGCCAGTGGTTCGGGTCCGAGCTCCTACGAGCAGTACTTC	CASGSGPSSYEQYF
once	-	TRBV6-1	TRBJ2-7	TGTGCCAGCAGTGAAGCGCTAACTAGCCGCTACGAGCAGTACTTC	CASSEALTSRYEQYF
-	TRBD1	TRBV19	TRBJ1-5	TGTGCCAGTAGTACAGCCGGGACAGGGAGACAGCCCCAGCATTTT	CASSTAGTGRQPQHF
-	TRBD1	TRBV11-2	TRBJ1-1	TGTGCCAGCAGCTTACAGGGGGCTTGGAACACTGAAGCTTTCTTT	CASSLQGAWNTEAFF
-	-	TRBV30	TRBJ2-2	TGTGCCTGGCGACACCCCGGCACCCAGGATACCGGGGAGCTGTTTTTT	CAWRHPGTQDTGELFF
few	-	TRBV4-1	TRBJ1-3	TGCGCCAGCAGCCAGGAGGAAAGGAACGGAAACACCATATATTTT	CASSQEERNGNTIYF
-	TRBD2	TRBV6-5	TRBJ2-5	TGTGCCAGCAGCCAACGGCCGGGACTAAGAAGGACCCAGTACTTC	CASSQRPGLRRTQYF
-	TRBD1	TRBV6-1	TRBJ1-5	TGTGCCAGCAGTTTTGGACAGGCGAATCAGCCCCAGCATTTT	CASSFGQANQPQHF
-	TRBD1	TRBV13	TRBJ2-2	TGTGCCAGCACCCCTGGGCAGGGGGACACCGGGGAGCTGTTTTTT	CASTPGQGDTGELFF
-	TRBD1	TRBV7-8	TRBJ2-1	TGTGCCAGCAGGGACAGGGGCGGATATGAGCAGTTCTTC	CASRDRGGYEQFF
-	-	TRBV30	TRBJ2-5	TGTGCCTGGAGTGGGGCATCATTAGTTTCGGAGACCCAGTACTTC	CAWSGASLVSETQYF
few	-	TRBV6-6	TRBJ2-1	TGTGCCAGCAGTTGGCCCCAGAATGAGCAGTTCTTC	CASSWPQNEQFF
-	TRBD2	TRBV27	TRBJ2-5	TGTGCCAGCAGTGACCCGGGACTAGCGGGAGGAGAGACCCAGTACTTC	CASSDPGLAGGETQYF
-	-	TRBV28	TRBJ2-7	TGTGCCAGCGGGAATTTGGACAGCTACGAGCAGTACTTC	CASGNLDSYEQYF
few	TRBD2	TRBV7-2	TRBJ2-2	TGTGCCAGCAGCCCGGGAGGGCCCCACACCGGGGAGCTGTTTTTT	CASSPGGPHTGELFF
-	TRBD1	TRBV13	TRBJ2-1	TGTGCCAGCAGCTGGACAGGGGCGCACGAGCAGTTCTTC	CASSWTGAHEQFF
-	TRBD2	TRBV18	TRBJ2-7	TGTGCCAGCTCACCCGGGGGGGACGAGCAGTACTTC	CASSPGGDEQYF
-	TRBD2	TRBV2	TRBJ2-5	TGTGCCAGCAGTGGAAGCGGGAAGTGGAAAGAGACCCAGTACTTC	CASSGSGKWKETQYF
-	-	TRBV7-9	TRBJ2-2	TGTGCCAGCAGCTCCTCCAGCACCGGGGAGCTGTTTTTT	CASSSSSTGELFF
-	-	TRBV4-3	TRBJ2-7	TGCGCCAGCAGCCAAGTGGTAGGCGGCTACGAGCAGTACTTC	CASSQVVGGYEQYF